The T cell receptor beta chain described here comes from a study of blood T cell repertoires in COVID-19 (dated by TCRdb to the early 2020s). Broadly, across the study: Collaborator samples came from the United States, Italy and Spain and covered acute and convalescent phases of COVID-19. Samples were obtained from the ongoing ImmuneRACE study (first 160 participants) and from some 1,300 subjects provided by 6 global collaborators. The material from the prospective study consisted of cDNA or gDNA derived from T cells, B-cell-depleted T cells, or PBMCs. Deeply sampled blood TCRbeta repertoires from subjects exposed to, actively infected with, or recovered from COVID-19 were included in the dataset. The repertoires were released in a freely available public database intended as a resource for research on the immune response to SARS-CoV-2. Nearly every sample came with metadata listing a de-identified subject ID, COVID-19 status, age in years and sex. Where available, HLA class I and class II types were taken from metadata supplied by the sample provider and were not determined by assay-based typing. Findings and caveats that apply to the study as a whole: The quantity of clinical and demographic metadata differed by source and by participant and was supplied without curation.

In the case of this clone: Its antigen has not been determined. No much larger clone is present one base from it, and per-base qualities are unavailable.

Each collaborating institution followed its own protocols to collect whole blood in K2EDTA tubes. For TCRbeta analysis, collaborators shipped samples as frozen whole blood, isolated PBMCs, or DNA extracted from either of those sample types. The V end loses 0 bases and the J end loses 4 bases, and a stretch of 4 bases separates them. Including cysteine and phenylalanine, the CDR3 has 12 amino acids. Only the CDR3 portion is preserved as DNA: 36 bases, with reading frame beginning at the first base. Via the germline V gene, CDR1 is SGHAT and CDR2 FQNNGV. TCRbeta CDR3 regions were amplified from genomic DNA using the immunoSEQ Assay, a bias-controlled multiplex PCR. Regarding the original processing steps: Within the assay, amplification of reference gene primers was used to estimate how many nucleated cells each sample contained. To quantify the absolute abundance of each unique TCRbeta CDR3 rearrangement, sequence reads were collapsed and filtered. For each sample, productive Simpson clonality was calculated by taking the square root of Simpson's diversity index across productive rearrangements. In its TCRdb copy, this immuneACCESS table keeps in-frame sequences only and misses some clones. Where compared with another copy, unresolved V genes explain less than half of these, and the others have no known cause. V, J and clone size reflect that table, while D and trimming were determined from the DNA. Within this sample are more than 30,000 clones, with around 87% of them counted one time only. The ten biggest clones cover roughly 1.6% of the sample.

Recombination linked TRBV11-2 to TRBJ2-7; no D segment can be confidently identified. The sequenced sample consisted of peripheral blood. This receptor was identified in a man between 60 and 70 years old with active COVID-19. The CDR3 amino acid sequence is: CASSLDQYEQYF. The DNA sequence is as follows: TGTGCCAGCAGCTTAGATCAGTACGAGCAGTACTTC.